This record looks at one TCR beta chain sequence and its context. This CDR3 is built from 16 residues. Germline CDR1 reads SGHTA; CDR2 reads FQGTGA. The V and J ends lost 2 bases and 2 bases respectively, with 13 bases between them. This entry is derived from a study of cytomegalovirus exposure and HLA in healthy donors. A multiplex PCR was run with 60 Vbeta primers and 13 Jbeta primers. Libraries were prepared by immunoSEQ multiplex PCR; TCRdb keeps only in-frame clonotypes and omits some of them. Among some 170,000 clones listed, under 85% were seen once. The chain employs TRBV7-3 and TRBJ2-1; the D gene is possibly TRBD2 (6 bases). The receptor's source is a young woman in good health and CMV-seronegative. Sequenced: PBMCs. The CDR3 region is CASSLFGGGAYNEQFF. CDR3 nucleotides: TGTGCCAGCAGCTTATTTGGGGGAGGAGCCTACAATGAGCAGTTCTTC.